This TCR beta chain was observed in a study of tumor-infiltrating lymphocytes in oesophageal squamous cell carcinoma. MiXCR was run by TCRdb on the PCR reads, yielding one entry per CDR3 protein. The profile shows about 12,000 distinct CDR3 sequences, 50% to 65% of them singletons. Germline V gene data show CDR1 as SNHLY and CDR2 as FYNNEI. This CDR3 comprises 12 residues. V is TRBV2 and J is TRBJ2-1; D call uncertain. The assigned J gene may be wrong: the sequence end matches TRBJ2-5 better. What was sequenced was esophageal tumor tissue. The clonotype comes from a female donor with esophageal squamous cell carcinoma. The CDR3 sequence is CASRALGETQYF. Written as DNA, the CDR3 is TGTGCCAGCAGGGCACTTGGAGAGACCCAGTACTTC.